These 24 T cell receptor beta chains share one sample of origin, sequenced in a study of CXCR3-negative and CXCR3-positive naive CD8 T cells. TRB cDNA libraries were made by UMI-labeled 5' RACE. TCRdb re-called the 5' RACE reads and gives one entry per CDR3 protein, without DNA. The sample table includes approximately 56,000 distinct CDR3 sequences. The sequencing input was memory CD8+ T cells from blood. Receptors originate from a human donor in good health. Some clones in this sample may be carry-over from other donors' samples.

This chain joins TRBV4-3 and TRBJ2-5; lacking DNA, the TRBD1 call made by TCRdb goes unchecked. The CDR3 is made up of 16 amino acids. Germline loops: CDR1 LGHNA, CDR2 YSLEER. The CDR3 loop reads CASSPGGRVGQETQYF.

The chain uses TRBV2 and TRBJ2-5; checking the TCRdb D call of TRBD1 is not possible without DNA. This CDR3 has 14 residues. Germline V gives CDR1 SNHLY, CDR2 FYNNEI. CDR3 sequence reads: CASSEVGRDETQYF.

The chain employs TRBV7-9 and TRBJ2-1. This CDR3 spans 14 amino acids. The germline V gene has CDR1 SEHNR and CDR2 FQNEAQ (reference sequence). The CDR3 region is CASTTSLSYNEQFF.

The CDR3 protein is CSARQGQNSPLHF. The V and J genes are TRBV29-1 and TRBJ1-6; TCRdb gives TRBD1 as the D gene, but with no DNA this cannot be confirmed. Per germline, CDR1 SQVTM and CDR2 ANQGSEA. The CDR3 spans 13 residues.

This chain links TRBV5-6 with TRBJ2-5; TCRdb designates TRBD2, a call that cannot be tested without DNA. Germline CDR1 and CDR2: SGHDT and YYEEEE. This CDR3 is built from 16 residues. The CDR3 here is CASSNGVWLAKETQYF.

This chain uses TRBV20-1 with TRBJ2-1; with no DNA, the TCRdb D assignment of TRBD2 cannot be verified. Germline values: CDR1 DFQATT, CDR2 SNEGSKA (reference sequence). CDR3 length: 16 residues. CDR3 region: CSAERPAGTPYNEQFF.

The CDR3 region is CASSSLGRGTDTQYF. V gene TRBV12-3 or TRBV12-4 combines with J gene TRBJ2-3; with no DNA, the TCRdb D assignment of TRBD2 cannot be verified. This CDR3 is built from 15 residues.

This sequence joins TRBV28 and TRBJ1-2; TCRdb lists TRBD1, though no DNA is available to test this call. The CDR3 covers 17 residues. Germline CDR1 and CDR2: MDHEN and SYDVKM. This chain's CDR3 is CASSYTGGLDFNYGYTF.

The genes are TRBV29-1 and TRBJ2-2. This CDR3 contains 12 residues. From germline, CDR1 is SQVTM and CDR2 ANQGSEA. The CDR3 region is CSVPEHTGELFF.

The chain is built from TRBV29-1 and TRBJ2-7. The CDR3 sequence is 13 residues long. The germline V gene has CDR1 SQVTM and CDR2 ANQGSEA. The CDR3 reads CSVETQATYEQYF.

The chain links TRBV7-2 to TRBJ2-3. The CDR3 sequence is 15 residues long. Germline CDR1 reads SGHTA; CDR2 reads FQGNSA. CDR3: CASTIIESWTDTQYF.

V gene TRBV6-2 or TRBV6-3 combines with J gene TRBJ2-1. The CDR3 spans 12 residues. Germline assignment: CDR1 MNHEY and CDR2 SVGEGT. The CDR3 sequence is CASSYADNEQFF.

The genes are TRBV4-2 and TRBJ2-3; the TCRdb call, TRBD1, lacks DNA for checking. Germline V gives CDR1 LGHNA, CDR2 YNFKEQ. CDR3 length equals 15 residues. The CDR3 here is CASSPGTGFTDTQYF.

The chain combines TRBV4-2 with TRBJ1-2; TCRdb names TRBD1, which stays unverified in the absence of DNA. Germline CDR1 LGHNA, CDR2 YNFKEQ. This CDR3 contains 15 residues. This CDR3 reads CASSQVAGDWYGYTF.

The chain recombines TRBV11-3 with TRBJ2-7; TCRdb's assignment of TRBD1 cannot be checked, as there is no DNA. The CDR3 spans 16 residues. Germline CDR1 and CDR2: SGHNT and YENEEA. The CDR3 spells CASSGKPGQGSNEQFF.

This chain links TRBV2 with TRBJ1-4. CDR1 and CDR2 from the germline V gene are SNHLY and FYNNEI. The CDR3 consists of 14 residues. The CDR3 loop is CASIMGTSDEKLFF.

This chain links TRBV15 with TRBJ2-2; the D gene TCRdb calls, TRBD1, cannot be checked with no DNA. The CDR3 runs to 18 residues. Germline CDR1 and CDR2: LNHNV and YYDKDF (reference sequence). This CDR3 is CATSSPFYDGKNTGELFF.

The chain uses TRBV7-2 and TRBJ2-3; no DNA is available, so the TRBD2 call from TCRdb remains unchecked. Per the germline V gene, CDR1 is SGHTA and CDR2 is FQGNSA. There are 12 residues in the CDR3. The CDR3 reads CASSSSPITQYF.

The CDR3: CSVLVGPSIEQFF. The V and J genes are TRBV29-1 and TRBJ2-1. Germline V lookup: CDR1 SQVTM, CDR2 ANQGSEA. There are 13 residues in the CDR3.

This rearrangement joins TRBV3-1 to TRBJ2-5; TCRdb selects TRBD2, and the lack of DNA leaves this call unchecked. The germline gives CDR1 LGHDT, CDR2 YNNKEL (reference sequence). This CDR3 region has 13 residues. CDR3 region: CASSRETSSGQYF.

CDR3 region: CSVDQGPEEGYTGELFF. The chain employs TRBV29-1 and TRBJ2-2; absent DNA, TCRdb's TRBD2 call cannot be checked. This CDR3 region has 17 residues. Germline V gene lookup returns CDR1 SQVTM and CDR2 ANQGSEA.

V gene TRBV7-3 combines with J gene TRBJ2-1; the TCRdb call, TRBD2, lacks DNA for checking. CDR3 length equals 19 residues. Germline V CDR1 and CDR2: SGHTA, FQGTGA. The CDR3 is CASSPERTSGGDVYNEQFF. The complete variable domain, with remaining parts taken from reference TRBV7-3 and TRBJ2-1, reads GAGVSQTPSNKVTEKGKYVELRCDPISGHTALYWYRQSLGQGPEFLIYFQGTGAADDSGLPNDRFFAVRPEGSVSTLKIQRTERGDSAVYLCASSPERTSGGDVYNEQFFGPGTRLTVL.

This sequence joins TRBV5-5 and TRBJ2-1; the D call of TRBD2 rests on TCRdb alone, since no DNA is present to check it. This CDR3 has 12 amino acids. Germline CDR1 is SGHKS and CDR2 is YYEKEE (reference sequence). The CDR3 sequence is CASSLPGLEQFF.

This chain uses TRBV7-6 with TRBJ1-1; TCRdb returns TRBD1, unconfirmable since there is no DNA. Germline loops: CDR1 SGHVS, CDR2 FNYEAQ. The length of the CDR3 is 15 residues. CDR3 loop: CASSRTGGAGTEAFF.